This TCR beta chain was identified in a study of regulatory dendritic cells for organ transplantation. The study's findings and limits: Alloreactive memory CD8+ T cell pools varied considerably between individuals. Mature dendritic cells appeared to drive more memory CD8+ clonal expansion than regulatory ones. Memory CD8+ T cells were the most oligoclonal; naive cells were highly diverse.

A remark on this clone: The antigen is unknown.

Naive CD45RA+ and memory CD45RO+ CD4+ or CD8+ T cells were FACS-sorted. Repertoires were generated with immunoSEQ multiplex PCR, while TCRdb's copy carries only in-frame clones and drops some. The sample holds around 19,000 clones, 70% to 80% seen once. The sequencing sample was made of memory CD4+ T cells from blood. As for subset: CD45RO+ memory T cells. The sequence was obtained from a human donor in good health.

The CDR3 sequence is CASRISINSYEQYF. The CDR3 coding sequence is TGTGCCAGTAGGATATCTATAAACTCCTACGAGCAGTACTTC. V usage is TRBV19 and J usage is TRBJ2-7, with D unclear. This CDR3 is built from 14 residues. V was shortened by 6 bases and J by 0 bases, with 12 bases between the two germline ends. In germline, CDR1 is LNHDA, CDR2 SQIVND (reference sequence).